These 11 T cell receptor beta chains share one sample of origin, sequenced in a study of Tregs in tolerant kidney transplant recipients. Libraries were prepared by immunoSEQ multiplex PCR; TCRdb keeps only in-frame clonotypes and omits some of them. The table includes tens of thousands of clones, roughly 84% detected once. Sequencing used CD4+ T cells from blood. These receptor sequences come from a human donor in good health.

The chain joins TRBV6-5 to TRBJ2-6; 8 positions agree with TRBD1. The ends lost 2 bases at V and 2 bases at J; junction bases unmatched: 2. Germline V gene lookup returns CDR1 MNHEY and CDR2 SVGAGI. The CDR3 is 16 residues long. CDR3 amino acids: CASSYQTGAGANVLTF. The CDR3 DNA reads TGTGCCAGCAGTTACCAGACAGGGGCTGGGGCCAACGTCCTGACTTTC.

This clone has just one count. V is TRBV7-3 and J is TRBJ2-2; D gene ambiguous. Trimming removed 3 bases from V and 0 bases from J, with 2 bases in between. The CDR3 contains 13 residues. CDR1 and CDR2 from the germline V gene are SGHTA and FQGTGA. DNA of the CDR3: TGTGCCAGCAGCTTCTCGAACACCGGGGAGCTGTTTTTT. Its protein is CASSFSNTGELFF.

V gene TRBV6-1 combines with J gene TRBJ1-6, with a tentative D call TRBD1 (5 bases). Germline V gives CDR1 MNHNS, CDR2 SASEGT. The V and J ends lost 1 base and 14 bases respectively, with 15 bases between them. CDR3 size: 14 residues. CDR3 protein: CASSEEGTYVTLHF. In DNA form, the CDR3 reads TGTGCCAGCAGTGAAGAAGGGACGTACGTGACCCTCCACTTT.

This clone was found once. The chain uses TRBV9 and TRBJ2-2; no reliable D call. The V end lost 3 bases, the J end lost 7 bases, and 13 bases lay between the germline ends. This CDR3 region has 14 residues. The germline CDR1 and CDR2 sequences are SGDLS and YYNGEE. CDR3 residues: CASSGITLGGELFF. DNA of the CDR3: TGTGCCAGCAGCGGGATCACTCTTGGCGGGGAGCTGTTTTTT.

The CDR3 loop reads CASSGYGGSYNEQFF. The CDR3, as DNA: TGTGCCAGCAGTGGTTACGGGGGCTCCTACAATGAGCAGTTCTTC. The chain couples TRBV6-1 to TRBJ2-1, with D tentatively TRBD2 (6 bases). The CDR3 loop spans 15 amino acids. CDR1 and CDR2 from the germline V gene are MNHNS and SASEGT. V gave up 4 bases and J gave up 0 bases, with 10 bases separating them.

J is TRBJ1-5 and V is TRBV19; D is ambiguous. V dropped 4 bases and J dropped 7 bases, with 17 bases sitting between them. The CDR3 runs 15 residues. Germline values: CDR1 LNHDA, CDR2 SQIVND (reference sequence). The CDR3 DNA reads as TGTGCCAGTAGTACCTACTCCCGGCAAGACCAGCCCCAGCATTTT. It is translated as CASSTYSRQDQPQHF.

The CDR3 region has the DNA TGTGCCAGCAGCTCCGGAGCCACAGATACGCAGTATTTT. The encoded protein is CASSSGATDTQYF. The chain combines TRBV7-3 with TRBJ2-3; D gene ambiguous. Germline V gene lookup returns CDR1 SGHTA and CDR2 FQGTGA. Trimming removed 4 bases at V and 2 bases at J, with 7 bases between. The CDR3 has 13 residues. Drawing the rest from reference TRBV7-3 and TRBJ2-3, the complete variable domain is GAGVSQTPSNKVTEKGKYVELRCDPISGHTALYWYRQSLGQGPEFLIYFQGTGAADDSGLPNDRFFAVRPEGSVSTLKIQRTERGDSAVYLCASSSGATDTQYFGPGTRLTVL.

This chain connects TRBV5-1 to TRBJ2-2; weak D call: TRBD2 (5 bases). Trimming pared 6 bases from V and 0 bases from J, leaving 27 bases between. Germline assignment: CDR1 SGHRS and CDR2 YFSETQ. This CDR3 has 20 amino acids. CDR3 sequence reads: CASTREIRFASSPNTGELFF. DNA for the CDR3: TGCGCCAGCACCCGGGAAATCCGTTTCGCTAGTTCCCCGAACACCGGGGAGCTGTTTTTT.

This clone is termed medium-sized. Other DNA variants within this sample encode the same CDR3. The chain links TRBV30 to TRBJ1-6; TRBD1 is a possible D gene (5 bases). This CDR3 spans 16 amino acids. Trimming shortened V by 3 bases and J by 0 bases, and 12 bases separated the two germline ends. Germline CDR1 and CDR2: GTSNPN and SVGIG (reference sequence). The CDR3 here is CAWRGRAVSYNSPLHF. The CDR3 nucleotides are TGTGCCTGGAGAGGCAGGGCCGTCTCCTATAATTCACCCCTCCACTTT.

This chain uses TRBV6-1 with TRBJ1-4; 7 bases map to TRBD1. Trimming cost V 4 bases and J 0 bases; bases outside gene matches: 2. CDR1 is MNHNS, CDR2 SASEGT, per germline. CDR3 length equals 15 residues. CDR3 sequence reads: CASSGGTATNEKLFF. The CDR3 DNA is TGTGCCAGCAGTGGAGGGACAGCAACTAATGAAAAACTGTTTTTT.

The CDR3 loop is CASSLDRGREKLFF. CDR3 in DNA: TGTGCCAGCAGTCTCGACAGGGGACGGGAAAAACTGTTTTTT. The chain employs TRBV6-5 and TRBJ1-4; 8 nucleotides agree with TRBD1. The CDR3 runs to 14 residues. The V gene's germline CDR1 is MNHEY and CDR2 SVGAGI. With V trimmed by 5 bases and J by 8 bases, 7 bases remained unmatched.